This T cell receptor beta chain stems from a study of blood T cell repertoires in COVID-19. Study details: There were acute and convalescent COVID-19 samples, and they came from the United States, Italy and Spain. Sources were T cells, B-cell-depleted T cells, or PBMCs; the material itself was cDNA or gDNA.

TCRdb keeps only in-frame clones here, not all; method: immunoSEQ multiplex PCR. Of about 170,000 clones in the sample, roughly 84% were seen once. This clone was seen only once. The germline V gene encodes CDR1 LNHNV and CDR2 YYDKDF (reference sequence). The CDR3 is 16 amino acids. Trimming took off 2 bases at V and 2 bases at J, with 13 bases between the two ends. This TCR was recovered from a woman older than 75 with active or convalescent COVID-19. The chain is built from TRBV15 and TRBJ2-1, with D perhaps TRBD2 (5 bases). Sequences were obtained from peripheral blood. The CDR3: CATSRPRGTTYNEQFF. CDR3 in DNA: TGTGCCACCAGCAGACCTCGGGGAACCACCTACAATGAGCAGTTCTTC.